This T cell receptor (beta chain) emerged from a study of shared clonotypes between healthy human individuals. Study-wide background: The study enrolled a couple of women and three men aged 18 to 49.

In regard to this clone: Its antigen is still unknown.

Overall study results and limits: Estimated richness values were generally larger in naive subsets than in memory subsets.

The data were produced by immunoSEQ multiplex PCR, yet TCRdb's version contains in-frame clones alone and is incomplete. The data show roughly 2.5 million clones, around nine tenths seen once. Germline trimming cut 0 bases from V and 2 bases from J; bases unmatched to any gene: 0. The CDR3 loop spans 17 amino acids. Germline lookup yields CDR1 MNHEY and CDR2 SMNVEV (reference sequence). Sequencing was done on a sample of naive CD4+ T cells sorted from blood. The subset here: CD45RA+ positively selected. The receptor comes from a man younger than 35 in good health. The chain uses TRBV27 and TRBJ2-6, with TRBD2 matching 11 bases. Here the CDR3 reads CASSLSLAGAGANVLTF. CDR3 sequence (DNA): TGTGCCAGCAGTTTATCACTAGCGGGAGCTGGGGCCAACGTCCTGACTTTC.